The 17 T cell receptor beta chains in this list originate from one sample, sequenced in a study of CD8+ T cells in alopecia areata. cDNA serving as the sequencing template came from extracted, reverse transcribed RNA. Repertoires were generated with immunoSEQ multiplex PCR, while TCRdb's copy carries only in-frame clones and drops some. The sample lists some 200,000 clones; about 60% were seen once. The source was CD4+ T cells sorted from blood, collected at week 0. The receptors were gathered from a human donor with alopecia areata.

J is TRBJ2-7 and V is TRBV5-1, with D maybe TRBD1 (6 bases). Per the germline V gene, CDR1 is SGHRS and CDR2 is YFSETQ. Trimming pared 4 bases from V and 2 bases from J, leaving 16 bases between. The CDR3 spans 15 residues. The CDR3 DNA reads TGCGCCAGCAGCCCCAAACAGGGTGTTCCCTACGAGCAGTACTTC. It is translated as CASSPKQGVPYEQYF.

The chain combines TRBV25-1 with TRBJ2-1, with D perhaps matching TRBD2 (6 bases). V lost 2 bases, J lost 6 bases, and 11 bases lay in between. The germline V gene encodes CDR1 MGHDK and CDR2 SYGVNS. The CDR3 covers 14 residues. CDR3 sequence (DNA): TGTGCCAGCAGTGAACCGGGACTCGTCAATGAGCAGTTCTTC. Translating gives CASSEPGLVNEQFF.

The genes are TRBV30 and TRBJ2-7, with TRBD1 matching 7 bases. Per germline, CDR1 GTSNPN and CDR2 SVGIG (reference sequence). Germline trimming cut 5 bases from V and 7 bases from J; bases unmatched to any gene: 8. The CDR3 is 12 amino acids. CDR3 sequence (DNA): TGTGCCTGGGACAGGGCGTCTGGGGAGCAGTACTTC. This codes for CAWDRASGEQYF.

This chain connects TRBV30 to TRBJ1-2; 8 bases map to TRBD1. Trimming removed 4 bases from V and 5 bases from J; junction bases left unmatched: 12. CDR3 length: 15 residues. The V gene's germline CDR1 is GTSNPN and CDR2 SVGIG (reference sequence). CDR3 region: CAWTRQGHSGYGYTF. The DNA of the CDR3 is TGTGCCTGGACAAGACAGGGGCACTCGGGTTATGGCTACACCTTC.

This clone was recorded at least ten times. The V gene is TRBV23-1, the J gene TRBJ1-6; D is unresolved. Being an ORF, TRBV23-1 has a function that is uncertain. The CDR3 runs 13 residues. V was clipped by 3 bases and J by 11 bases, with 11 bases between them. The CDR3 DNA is TGCGCCAGCAGTCACCCGCATAGGACACCCCTCCACTTT. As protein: CASSHPHRTPLHF.

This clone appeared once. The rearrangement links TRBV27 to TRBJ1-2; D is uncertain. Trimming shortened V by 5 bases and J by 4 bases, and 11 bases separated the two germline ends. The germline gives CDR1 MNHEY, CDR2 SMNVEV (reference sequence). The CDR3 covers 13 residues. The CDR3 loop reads CASSLKGIYGYTF. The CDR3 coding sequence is TGTGCCAGCAGTCTTAAGGGTATCTATGGCTACACCTTC.

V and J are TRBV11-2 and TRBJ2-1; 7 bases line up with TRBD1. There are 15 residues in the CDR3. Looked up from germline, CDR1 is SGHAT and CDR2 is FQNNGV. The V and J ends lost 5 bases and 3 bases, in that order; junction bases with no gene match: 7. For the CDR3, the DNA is TGTGCCAGCAGCCTAACAGGGGTGGGCTACAATGAGCAGTTCTTC. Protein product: CASSLTGVGYNEQFF.

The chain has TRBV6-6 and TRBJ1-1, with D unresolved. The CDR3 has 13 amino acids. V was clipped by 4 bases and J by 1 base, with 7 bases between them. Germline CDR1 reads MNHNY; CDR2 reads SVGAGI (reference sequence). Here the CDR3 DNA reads TGTGCCAGCAGTTCCCTCTCGAACACTGAAGCTTTCTTT. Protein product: CASSSLSNTEAFF.

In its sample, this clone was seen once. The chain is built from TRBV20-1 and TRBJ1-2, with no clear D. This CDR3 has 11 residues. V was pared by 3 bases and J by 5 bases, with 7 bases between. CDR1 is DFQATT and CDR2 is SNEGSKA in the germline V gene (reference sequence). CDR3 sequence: CSASWGYGYTF. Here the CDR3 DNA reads TGCAGTGCTAGTTGGGGTTATGGCTACACCTTC.

The CDR3 coding sequence is TGTGCCAGCAGCCACACCACAGATACGCAGTATTTT. It codes for CASSHTTDTQYF. The rearrangement uses TRBV14 and TRBJ2-3, with D unresolved. Germline assignment: CDR1 SGHDN and CDR2 FVKESK. The CDR3 runs 12 residues. Between the trimmed V and J ends, which lost 3 bases and 2 bases, there was a span of 3 bases.

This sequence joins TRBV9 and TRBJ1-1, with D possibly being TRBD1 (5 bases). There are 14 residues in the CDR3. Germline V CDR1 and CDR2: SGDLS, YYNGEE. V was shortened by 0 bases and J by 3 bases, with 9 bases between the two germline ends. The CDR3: CASSVDPRDTEAFF. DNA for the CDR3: TGTGCCAGCAGCGTAGACCCCAGGGACACTGAAGCTTTCTTT.

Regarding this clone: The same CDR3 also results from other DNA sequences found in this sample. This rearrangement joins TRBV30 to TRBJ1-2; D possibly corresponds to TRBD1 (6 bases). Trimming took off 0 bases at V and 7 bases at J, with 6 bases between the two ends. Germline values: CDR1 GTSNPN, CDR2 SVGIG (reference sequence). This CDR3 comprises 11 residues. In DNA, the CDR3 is TGTGCCTGGAGTGTAGGGGGTGGCTACACCTTC. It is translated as CAWSVGGGYTF.

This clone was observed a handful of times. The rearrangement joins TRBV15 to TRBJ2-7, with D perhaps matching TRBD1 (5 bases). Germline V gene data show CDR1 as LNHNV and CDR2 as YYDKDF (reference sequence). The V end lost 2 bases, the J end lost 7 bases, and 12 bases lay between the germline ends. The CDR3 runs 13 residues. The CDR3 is CATSRPTAREQYF. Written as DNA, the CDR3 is TGTGCCACCAGCAGACCGACAGCCCGGGAGCAGTACTTC. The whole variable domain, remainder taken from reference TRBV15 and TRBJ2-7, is DAMVIQNPRYQVTQFGKPVTLSCSQTLNHNVMYWYQQKSSQAPKLLFHYYDKDFNNEADTPDNFQSRRPNTSFCFLDIRSPGLGDTAMYLCATSRPTAREQYFGPGTRLTVT.

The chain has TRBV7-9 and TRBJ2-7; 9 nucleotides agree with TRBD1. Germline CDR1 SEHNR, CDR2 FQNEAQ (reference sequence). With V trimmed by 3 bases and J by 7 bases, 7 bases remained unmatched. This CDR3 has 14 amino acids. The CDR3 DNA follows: TGTGCCAGCAGCTTTGGGGACAGGGAGGAGGAGCAGTACTTC. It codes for CASSFGDREEEQYF.

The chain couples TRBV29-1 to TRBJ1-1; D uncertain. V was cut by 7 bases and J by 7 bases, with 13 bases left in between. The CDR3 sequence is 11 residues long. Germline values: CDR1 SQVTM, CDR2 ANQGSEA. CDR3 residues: CSGRWALEAFF. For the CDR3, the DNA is TGCAGCGGAAGATGGGCGCTTGAAGCTTTCTTT.

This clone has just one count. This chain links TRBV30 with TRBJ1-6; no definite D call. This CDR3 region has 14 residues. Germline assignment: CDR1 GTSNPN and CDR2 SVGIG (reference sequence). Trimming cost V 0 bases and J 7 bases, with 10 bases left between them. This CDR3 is CAWSVSLGNSPLHF. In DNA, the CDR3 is TGTGCCTGGAGTGTCTCTCTCGGGAATTCACCCCTCCACTTT.

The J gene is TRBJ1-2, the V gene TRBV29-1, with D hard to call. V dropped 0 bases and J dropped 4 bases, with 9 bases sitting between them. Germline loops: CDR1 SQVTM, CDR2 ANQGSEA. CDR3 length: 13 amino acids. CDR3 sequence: CSVEDGSRYGYTF. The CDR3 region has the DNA TGCAGCGTTGAAGACGGATCCCGCTATGGCTACACCTTC. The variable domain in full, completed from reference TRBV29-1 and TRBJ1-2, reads SAVISQKPSRDICQRGTSLTIQCQVDSQVTMMFWYRQQPGQSLTLIATANQGSEATYESGFVIDKFPISRPNLTFSTLTVSNMSPEDSSIYLCSVEDGSRYGYTFGSGTRLTVV.